One TCR beta chain is described in this entry. What it recognizes is unknown. This specimen belongs to a study of T cell repertoires in cytomegalovirus infection. TCRdb reprocessed the reads with MiXCR, giving one entry per CDR3 protein. The sample holds around 49,000 distinct CDR3 sequences; about 18% are singletons and the top ten take more than 20%. V shed 0 bases and J shed 1 base, with 6 bases lying between them. CDR3 length equals 14 residues. CDR1 MNHEY and CDR2 SMNVEV come from the germline V gene (reference sequence). The clonotype comes from a human donor in good health (CMV status not recorded). Some clones in this sample may be carry-over from other donors' samples. The sample consisted of CD8+ T cells from cultured PBMCs, taken from culture after CMV antigen stimulation. The V and J genes are TRBV27 and TRBJ1-1; D not certain. CDR3 DNA sequence: TGTGCCAGCAGTTTATCGGCGGGGAACACTGAAGCTTTCTTT. Its translation is CASSLSAGNTEAFF.